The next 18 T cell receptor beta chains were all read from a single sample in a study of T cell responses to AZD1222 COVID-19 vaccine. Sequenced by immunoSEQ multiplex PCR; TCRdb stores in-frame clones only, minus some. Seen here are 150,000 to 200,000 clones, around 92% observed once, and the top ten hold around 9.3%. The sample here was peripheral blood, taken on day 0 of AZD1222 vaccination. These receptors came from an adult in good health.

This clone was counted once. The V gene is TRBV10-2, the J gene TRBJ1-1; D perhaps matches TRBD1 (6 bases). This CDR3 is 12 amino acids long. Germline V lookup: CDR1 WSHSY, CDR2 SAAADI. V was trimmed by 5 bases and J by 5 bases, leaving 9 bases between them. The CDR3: CASSSQGTEAFF. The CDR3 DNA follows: TGCGCCAGCAGTTCCCAGGGGACTGAAGCTTTCTTT.

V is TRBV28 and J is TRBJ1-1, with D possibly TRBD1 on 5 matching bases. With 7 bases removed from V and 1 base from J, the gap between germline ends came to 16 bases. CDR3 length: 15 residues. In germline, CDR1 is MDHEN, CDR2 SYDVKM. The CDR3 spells CASKSGGEGNTEAFF. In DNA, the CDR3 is TGTGCCAGCAAGAGCGGGGGGGAAGGGAACACTGAAGCTTTCTTT.

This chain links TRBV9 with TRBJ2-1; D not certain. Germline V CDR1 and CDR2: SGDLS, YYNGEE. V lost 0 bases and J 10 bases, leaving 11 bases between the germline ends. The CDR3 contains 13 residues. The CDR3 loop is CASSVGSLGEQFF. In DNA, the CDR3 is TGTGCCAGCAGCGTAGGTTCTTTGGGAGAGCAGTTCTTC.

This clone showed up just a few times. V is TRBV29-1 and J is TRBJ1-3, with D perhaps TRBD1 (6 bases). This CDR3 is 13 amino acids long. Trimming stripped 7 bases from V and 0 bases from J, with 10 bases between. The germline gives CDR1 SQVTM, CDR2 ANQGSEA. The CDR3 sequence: CSALTGSGNTIYF. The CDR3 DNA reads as TGCAGCGCCCTGACAGGCTCTGGAAACACCATATATTTT. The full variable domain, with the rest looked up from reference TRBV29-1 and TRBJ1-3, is SAVISQKPSRDICQRGTSLTIQCQVDSQVTMMFWYRQQPGQSLTLIATANQGSEATYESGFVIDKFPISRPNLTFSTLTVSNMSPEDSSIYLCSALTGSGNTIYFGEGSWLTVV.

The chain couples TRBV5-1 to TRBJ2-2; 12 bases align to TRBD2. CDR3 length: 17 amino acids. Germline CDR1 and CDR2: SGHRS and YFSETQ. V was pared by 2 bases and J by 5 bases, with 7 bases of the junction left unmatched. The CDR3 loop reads CASSFSLAGGSTGELFF. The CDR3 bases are TGCGCCAGCAGCTTTTCACTAGCGGGAGGATCTACCGGGGAGCTGTTTTTT.

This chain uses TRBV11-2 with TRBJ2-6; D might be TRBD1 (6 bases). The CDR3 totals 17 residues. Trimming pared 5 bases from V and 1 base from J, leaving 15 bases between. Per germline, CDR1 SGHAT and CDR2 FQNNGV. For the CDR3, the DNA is TGTGCCAGCAGCCCGTGGGGAACAGGGTCTGGGGCCAACGTCCTGACTTTC. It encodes CASSPWGTGSGANVLTF.

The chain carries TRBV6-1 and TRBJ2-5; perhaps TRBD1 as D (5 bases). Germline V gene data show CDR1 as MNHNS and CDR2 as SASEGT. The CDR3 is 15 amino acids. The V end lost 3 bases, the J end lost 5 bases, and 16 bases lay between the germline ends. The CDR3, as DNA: TGTGCCAGCAGTGATTTGCAGGGCTTCTTTGAGACCCAGTACTTC. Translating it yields CASSDLQGFFETQYF.

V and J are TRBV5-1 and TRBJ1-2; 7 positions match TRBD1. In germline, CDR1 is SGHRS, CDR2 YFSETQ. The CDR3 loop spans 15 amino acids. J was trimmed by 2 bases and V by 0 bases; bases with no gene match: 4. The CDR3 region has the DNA TGCGCCAGCAGCTTGGTAGGGGGCGAGAACTATGGCTACACCTTC. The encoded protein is CASSLVGGENYGYTF.

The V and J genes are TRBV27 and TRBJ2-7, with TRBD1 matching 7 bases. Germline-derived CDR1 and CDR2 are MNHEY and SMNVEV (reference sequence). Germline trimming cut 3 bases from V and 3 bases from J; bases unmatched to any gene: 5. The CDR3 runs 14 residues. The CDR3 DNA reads TGTGCCAGCAGTTTCGGACAGGTAGGCTACGAGCAGTACTTC. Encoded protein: CASSFGQVGYEQYF.

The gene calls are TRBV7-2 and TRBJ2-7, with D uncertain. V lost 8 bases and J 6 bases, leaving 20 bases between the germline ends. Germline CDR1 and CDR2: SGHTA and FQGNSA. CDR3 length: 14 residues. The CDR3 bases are TGTGCCAGCGCGAATCTCCCGACGCTCGGCGAGCAGTACTTC. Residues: CASANLPTLGEQYF.

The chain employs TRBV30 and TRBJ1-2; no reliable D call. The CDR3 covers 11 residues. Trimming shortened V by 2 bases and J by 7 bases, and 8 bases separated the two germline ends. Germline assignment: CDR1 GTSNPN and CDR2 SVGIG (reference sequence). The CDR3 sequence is CAWSLGGGYTF. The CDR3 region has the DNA TGTGCCTGGAGTTTAGGAGGTGGCTACACCTTC. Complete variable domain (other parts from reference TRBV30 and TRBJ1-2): SQTIHQWPATLVQPVGSPLSLECTVEGTSNPNLYWYRQAAGRGLQLLFYSVGIGQISSEVPQNLSASRPQDRQFILSSKKLLLSDSGFYLCAWSLGGGYTFGSGTRLTVV.

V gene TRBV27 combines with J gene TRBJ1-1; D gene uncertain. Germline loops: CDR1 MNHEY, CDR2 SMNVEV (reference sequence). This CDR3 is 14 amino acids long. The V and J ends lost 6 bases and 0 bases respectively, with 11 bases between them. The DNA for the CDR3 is TGTGCCAGCAGCCCAACTATCATGAACACTGAAGCTTTCTTT. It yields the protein CASSPTIMNTEAFF.

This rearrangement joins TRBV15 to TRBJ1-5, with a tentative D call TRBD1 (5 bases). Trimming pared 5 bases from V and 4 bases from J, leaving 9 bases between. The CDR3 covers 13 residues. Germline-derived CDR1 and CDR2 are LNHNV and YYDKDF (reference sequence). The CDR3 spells CATSAAGNQPQHF. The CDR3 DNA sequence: TGTGCCACCAGCGCAGCAGGGAATCAGCCCCAGCATTTT.

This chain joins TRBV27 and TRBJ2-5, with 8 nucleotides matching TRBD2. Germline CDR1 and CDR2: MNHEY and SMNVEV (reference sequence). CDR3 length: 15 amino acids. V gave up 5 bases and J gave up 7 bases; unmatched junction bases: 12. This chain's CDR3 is CASSGGMGLEGTQYF. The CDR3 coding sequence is TGTGCCAGCAGTGGGGGCATGGGACTAGAAGGGACCCAGTACTTC.

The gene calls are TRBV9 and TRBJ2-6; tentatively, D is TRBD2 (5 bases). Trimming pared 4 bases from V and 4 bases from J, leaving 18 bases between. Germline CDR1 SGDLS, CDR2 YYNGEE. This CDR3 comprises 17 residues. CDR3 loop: CASSLEGAPGGANVLTF. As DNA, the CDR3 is TGTGCCAGCAGCCTAGAGGGCGCCCCGGGGGGGGCCAACGTCCTGACTTTC. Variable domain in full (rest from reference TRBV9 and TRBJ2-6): DSGVTQTPKHLITATGQRVTLRCSPRSGDLSVYWYQQSLDQGLQFLIQYYNGEERAKGNILERFSAQQFPDLHSELNLSSLELGDSALYFCASSLEGAPGGANVLTFGAGSRLTVL.

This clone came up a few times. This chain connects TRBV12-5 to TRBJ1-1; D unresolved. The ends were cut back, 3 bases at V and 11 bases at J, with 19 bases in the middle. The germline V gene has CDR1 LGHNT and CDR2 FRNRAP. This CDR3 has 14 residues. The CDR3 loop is CASGFGGPGDVAFF. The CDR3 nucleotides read TGTGCTAGTGGTTTCGGAGGGCCCGGGGATGTGGCTTTCTTT.

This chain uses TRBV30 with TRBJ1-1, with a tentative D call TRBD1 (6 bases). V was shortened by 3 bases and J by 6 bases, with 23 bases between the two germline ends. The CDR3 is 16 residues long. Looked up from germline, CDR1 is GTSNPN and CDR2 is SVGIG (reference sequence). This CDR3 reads CAWRLSVGGRIAEAFF. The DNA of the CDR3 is TGTGCCTGGAGATTATCTGTAGGGGGGCGGATCGCTGAAGCTTTCTTT. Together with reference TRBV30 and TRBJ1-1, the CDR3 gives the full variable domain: SQTIHQWPATLVQPVGSPLSLECTVEGTSNPNLYWYRQAAGRGLQLLFYSVGIGQISSEVPQNLSASRPQDRQFILSSKKLLLSDSGFYLCAWRLSVGGRIAEAFFGQGTRLTVV.

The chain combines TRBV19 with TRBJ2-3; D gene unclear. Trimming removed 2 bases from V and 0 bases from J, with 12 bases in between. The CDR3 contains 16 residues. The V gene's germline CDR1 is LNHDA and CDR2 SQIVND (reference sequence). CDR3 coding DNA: TGTGCCAGTAGTATAAGGGTACGTGATAGCACAGATACGCAGTATTTT. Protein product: CASSIRVRDSTDTQYF.